These 24 T cell receptor beta chains were all obtained from the same sample, sequenced in a study of T cell repertoires in cytomegalovirus infection. TCRdb ran MiXCR on the reads and lists one entry per CDR3 protein. The profile shows about 190,000 distinct CDR3 sequences, 7.5% to 10% of them singletons. Material: PBMCs. The receptors were gathered from a human donor in good health (CMV status not recorded). Some clones in this sample may be carry-over from other donors' samples.

This clonotype was observed at least ten times. The V gene is TRBV20-1, the J gene TRBJ2-3; 8 nucleotides line up with TRBD1. Germline V gene lookup returns CDR1 DFQATT and CDR2 SNEGSKA (reference sequence). The CDR3 spans 19 residues. The V and J ends lost 2 bases and 4 bases, in that order; junction bases with no gene match: 20. CDR3 nucleotides: TGCAGTGCTAGACAGGGCTACTCATCACAGGGGGTCGGGGCAGATACGCAGTATTTT. Translating it yields CSARQGYSSQGVGADTQYF.

This clonotype was counted between two and nine times. The J gene is TRBJ2-5, the V gene TRBV2; possibly TRBD2 for D (6 bases). The CDR3 is made up of 12 amino acids. Germline V gives CDR1 SNHLY, CDR2 FYNNEI. Deletions cut 8 bases from V and 3 bases from J, with 10 bases between. The CDR3 protein is CASRASEETQYF. Written as DNA, the CDR3 is TGTGCCAGCCGGGCTAGCGAAGAGACCCAGTACTTC.

This clonotype came up many times. The genes are TRBV28 and TRBJ2-7; D remains unclear. Germline V gene sequence: CDR1 MDHEN, CDR2 SYDVKM. This CDR3 has 14 residues. V was trimmed by 7 bases and J by 0 bases, leaving 13 bases between them. CDR3 amino acids: CASTNGGISYEQYF. The CDR3 DNA reads as TGTGCCAGCACCAATGGTGGCATCTCCTACGAGCAGTACTTC.

This clonotype was seen a handful of times. V usage is TRBV12-3 or TRBV12-4 and J usage is TRBJ2-1; D might be TRBD1 or TRBD2, each matching 6 bases. The length of the CDR3 is 19 residues. V was shortened by 0 bases and J by 5 bases, with 23 bases between the two germline ends. CDR3 amino acids: CASSLAPRFGGGGNNEQFF. CDR3 DNA sequence: TGTGCCAGCAGTTTAGCGCCTAGGTTCGGGGGCGGTGGCAACAATGAGCAGTTCTTC.

The chain joins TRBV20-1 to TRBJ2-2; D is possibly TRBD2 (5 bases). The V end was cut by 4 bases, the J end by 3 bases, with 15 bases between. CDR1 is DFQATT and CDR2 is SNEGSKA in the germline V gene (reference sequence). The CDR3 runs 15 residues. In DNA form, the CDR3 reads TGCAGTGCTACCGGGGAGACTTGGGACACCGGGGAGCTGTTTTTT. It translates to CSATGETWDTGELFF.

In this sample, this clonotype turned up a few times. This sequence joins TRBV20-1 and TRBJ2-7; 14 bases match TRBD2. Germline V gene data show CDR1 as DFQATT and CDR2 as SNEGSKA (reference sequence). This CDR3 spans 17 amino acids. The V and J ends lost 3 bases and 4 bases, in that order; junction bases with no gene match: 11. The CDR3 here is CSASKYPGTSGSYEQYF. CDR3 coding DNA: TGCAGTGCTAGCAAATACCCCGGGACTAGCGGGAGTTACGAGCAGTACTTC.

This clonotype has at least ten counts. The J gene is TRBJ1-1, the V gene TRBV7-6, with a tentative D call TRBD1 (5 bases). Trimming left V 5 bases short and J 4 bases short, with 14 bases between. CDR3 size: 14 residues. Germline CDR1 SGHVS, CDR2 FNYEAQ. This CDR3 is CASSEVGGTTEAFF. The CDR3 DNA reads as TGTGCCAGCAGCGAGGTGGGGGGGACCACTGAAGCTTTCTTT.

This clonotype was observed many times. The J gene is TRBJ2-2, the V gene TRBV7-6; no firm D call. V was shortened by 1 base and J by 6 bases, with 9 bases between the two germline ends. This CDR3 spans 14 amino acids. CDR1 and CDR2 from the germline V gene are SGHVS and FNYEAQ. The CDR3 region is CASSLEVEAGELFF. DNA for the CDR3: TGTGCCAGCAGCTTAGAGGTAGAAGCCGGGGAGCTGTTTTTT. Together with reference TRBV7-6 and TRBJ2-2, the CDR3 gives the full variable domain: GAGVSQSPRYKVTKRGQDVALRCDPISGHVSLYWYRQALGQGPEFLTYFNYEAQQDKSGLPNDRFSAERPEGSISTLTIQRTEQRDSAMYRCASSLEVEAGELFFGEGSRLTVL.

This clonotype was detected a few times. The V gene is TRBV20-1, the J gene TRBJ1-2, with TRBD1 matching 8 bases. The germline gives CDR1 DFQATT, CDR2 SNEGSKA (reference sequence). V trimming: 0 bases; J trimming: 4 bases; junction bases outside the gene matches: 1. CDR3 size: 13 residues. The CDR3 loop reads CSARDQGAYGYTF. As DNA, the CDR3 is TGCAGTGCTAGAGATCAGGGGGCCTATGGCTACACCTTC.

The sample holds many counts of this clonotype. This sequence joins TRBV7-2 and TRBJ2-7; possible D gene TRBD1, 7 bases. Per germline, CDR1 SGHTA and CDR2 FQGNSA. This CDR3 has 15 residues. V lost 4 bases to trimming and J lost 3 bases, with 16 bases between them. The CDR3 nucleotides are TGTGCCAGCAGCTCCTCCGGGACAGCGGGCTACGAGCAGTACTTC. This codes for CASSSSGTAGYEQYF.

This clonotype showed up many times. The junction and the germline gene differ at one end; a read error may be behind it. V is TRBV7-2 and J is TRBJ2-7; 7 positions agree with TRBD2. The V gene's germline CDR1 is SGHTA and CDR2 FQGNSA. The CDR3 covers 13 residues. The CDR3 nucleotides are TGTGCCAGCAGCTTAGCGCGGGGCGGGAGTGCCTTCTTC. Residues: CASSLARGGSAFF. Full variable domain (missing parts from reference TRBV7-2 and TRBJ2-7): GAGVSQSPSNKVTEKGKDVELRCDPISGHTALYWYRQSLGQGLEFLIYFQGNSAPDKSGLPSDRFSAERTGGSVSTLTIQRTQQEDSAVYLCASSLARGGSAFFGPGTRLTVT.

This clonotype was seen repeatedly, ten times or more. J is TRBJ1-5 and V is TRBV6-2 or TRBV6-3, with D unresolved. The CDR3 length is 14 residues. Trimming removed 6 bases at V and 2 bases at J, with 11 bases between. Germline loops: CDR1 MNHEY, CDR2 SVGEGT. Here the CDR3 reads CASRYLGGNQPQHF. For the CDR3, the DNA is TGTGCCAGCAGGTACCTTGGTGGCAATCAGCCCCAGCATTTT.

This clonotype was counted ten times or more. V is TRBV20-1 and J is TRBJ2-5, with a weak D call TRBD2 (5 bases). This CDR3 region has 14 residues. CDR1 is DFQATT and CDR2 is SNEGSKA in the germline V gene (reference sequence). The V end lost 0 bases, the J end lost 1 base, and 9 bases lay between the germline ends. CDR3 in amino acids: CSARDVSVQETQYF. In DNA, the CDR3 is TGCAGTGCTAGAGATGTTAGCGTCCAAGAGACCCAGTACTTC.

The CDR3 nucleotides are TGCAGTGCCCCAAACACCCACGAGCAGTACTTC. Its translation: CSAPNTHEQYF. V is TRBV20-1 and J is TRBJ2-7; D gene unclear. V was shortened by 6 bases and J by 5 bases, with 11 bases between the two germline ends. This CDR3 contains 11 residues. Germline CDR1 DFQATT, CDR2 SNEGSKA (reference sequence).

This clonotype was detected many times. The rearrangement joins TRBV6-1 to TRBJ1-1, with unresolved D. The ends were cut back, 5 bases at V and 6 bases at J, with 19 bases in the middle. CDR1 and CDR2 from the germline V gene are MNHNS and SASEGT. The CDR3 has 15 amino acids. The CDR3 sequence is CASSSAGLSGAEAFF. The CDR3 DNA reads as TGTGCCAGCAGTTCCGCAGGCCTATCTGGCGCTGAAGCTTTCTTT.

In DNA form, the CDR3 reads TGCGCCAGCAGTGAAAGGCTAGCGGGGACCGGGGAGCTGTTTTTT. Translation: CASSERLAGTGELFF. The gene calls are TRBV10-1 and TRBJ2-2; 9 bases match TRBD2. J was trimmed by 5 bases and V by 3 bases; bases with no gene match: 4. The CDR3 covers 15 residues. Germline V gene lookup returns CDR1 WNHNN and CDR2 SYGVQD (reference sequence).

This chain connects TRBV15 to TRBJ2-4; no clear D. Germline assignment: CDR1 LNHNV and CDR2 YYDKDF (reference sequence). The V gene lost 0 bases and the J gene lost 0 bases, with 6 bases spanning the gap. The CDR3 loop spans 15 amino acids. The CDR3 DNA reads TGTGCCACCAGCAGAGATCGTCTAGCCAAAAACATTCAGTACTTC. As protein: CATSRDRLAKNIQYF.

The rearrangement links TRBV6-2 or TRBV6-3 to TRBJ1-2; 8 bases map to TRBD1. Germline values: CDR1 MNHEY, CDR2 SVGEGT. The CDR3 totals 15 residues. After removal of 0 bases from V and 4 bases from J, the junction contained 4 bases not matched to a gene. CDR3 DNA: TGTGCCAGCAGTTACTCAGGACAGGGTGTCTATGGCTACACCTTC. Protein product: CASSYSGQGVYGYTF.

This clonotype was observed at least ten times. The genes are TRBV19 and TRBJ1-1; possibly TRBD1 for D (6 bases). The CDR3 extends over 16 amino acids. Germline assignment: CDR1 LNHDA and CDR2 SQIVND (reference sequence). Between the trimmed V and J ends, which lost 8 bases and 3 bases, there was a span of 22 bases. The DNA for the CDR3 is TGTGCCAGTGGCCAAAAACAGGGACGGCGGGACACTGAAGCTTTCTTT. Protein product: CASGQKQGRRDTEAFF.

The CDR3 sequence is CASSTQVQDTQYF. CDR3 bases: TGTGCCAGTAGCACCCAAGTTCAGGATACGCAGTATTTT. The V call is TRBV19, the J call TRBJ2-3; D is unclear. Per germline, CDR1 LNHDA and CDR2 SQIVND (reference sequence). V was cut by 6 bases and J by 6 bases, with 13 bases left in between. CDR3 length: 13 amino acids.

Comment on this clonotype: Given a far larger clone just one base away, this is likely a sequencing read error. The chain uses TRBV11-2 and TRBJ2-7, with D tentatively TRBD2 (6 bases). The CDR3 is 13 amino acids. The germline V gene has CDR1 SGHAT and CDR2 FQNNGV. CDR3 protein: CASSPGGSCEQYF. As DNA, the CDR3 is TGTGCCAGCAGCCCCGGGGGATCCTGCGAGCAGTACTTC.

The chain combines TRBV6-2 or TRBV6-3 with TRBJ2-6, with TRBD1 matching 12 bases. The CDR3 spans 17 residues. V lost 5 bases and J lost 4; bases outside the gene matches: 6. CDR1 is MNHEY, CDR2 SVGEGT, per germline. CDR3 amino acids: CASSNRDRGRGANVLTF. The CDR3 nucleotides read TGTGCCAGCAGTAACCGGGACAGGGGGCGCGGGGCCAACGTCCTGACTTTC.

This chain uses TRBV6-4 with TRBJ1-5; the D is unclear. CDR3 length: 14 amino acids. V gave up 0 bases and J gave up 6 bases, with 9 bases separating them. Per the germline V gene, CDR1 is MRHNA and CDR2 is SNTAGT. CDR3 residues: CASSDSYGGQPQHF. CDR3 DNA sequence: TGTGCCAGCAGTGACTCATACGGTGGTCAGCCCCAGCATTTT.

The chain combines TRBV19 with TRBJ1-5; possible D gene TRBD1, 6 bases. V was shortened by 3 bases and J by 3 bases, with 15 bases between the two germline ends. This CDR3 has 16 amino acids. Germline V gene data show CDR1 as LNHDA and CDR2 as SQIVND (reference sequence). CDR3 sequence: CASSILPDSPNQPQHF. Here the CDR3 DNA reads TGTGCCAGTAGTATCCTCCCGGACAGCCCCAATCAGCCCCAGCATTTT. The full variable domain, rest sourced from reference TRBV19 and TRBJ1-5, is DGGITQSPKYLFRKEGQNVTLSCEQNLNHDAMYWYRQDPGQGLRLIYYSQIVNDFQKGDIAEGYSVSREKKESFPLTVTSAQKNPTAFYLCASSILPDSPNQPQHFGDGTRLSIL.